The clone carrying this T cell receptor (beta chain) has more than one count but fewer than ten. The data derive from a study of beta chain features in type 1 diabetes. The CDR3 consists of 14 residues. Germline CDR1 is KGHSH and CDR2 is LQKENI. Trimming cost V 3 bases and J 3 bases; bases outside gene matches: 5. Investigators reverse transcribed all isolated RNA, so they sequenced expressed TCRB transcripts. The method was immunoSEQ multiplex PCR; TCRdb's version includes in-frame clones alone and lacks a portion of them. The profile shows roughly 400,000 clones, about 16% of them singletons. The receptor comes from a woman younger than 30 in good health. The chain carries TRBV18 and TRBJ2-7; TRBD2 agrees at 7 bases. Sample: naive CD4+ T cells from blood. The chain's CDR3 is CASSPLAEIYEQYF. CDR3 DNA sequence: TGTGCCAGCTCACCCCTAGCGGAGATCTACGAGCAGTACTTC.